The present TCR beta chain was sequenced within a study of radiotherapy plus CTLA-4 blockade in lung cancer. The CDR3 is made up of 16 amino acids. Trimming took 0 bases from V and 2 from J, leaving 12 bases between them. The germline gives CDR1 SGDLS, CDR2 YYNGEE. TCRdb's table, derived via immunoSEQ multiplex PCR, lists solely in-frame clones and lacks some. This sample has about 90,000 clones, with more than 70% found just once. The chain links TRBV9 to TRBJ1-3; weak D call: TRBD1 (6 bases). The sequence came from a human donor with non-small cell lung cancer that progressed on radiotherapy plus ipilimumab. The specimen comprised peripheral blood, sampled from a patient treated with radiotherapy plus ipilimumab. CDR3 DNA sequence: TGTGCCAGCAGCGTAGGAACAGGGACGGCTGGAAACACCATATATTTT. This sequence encodes CASSVGTGTAGNTIYF.